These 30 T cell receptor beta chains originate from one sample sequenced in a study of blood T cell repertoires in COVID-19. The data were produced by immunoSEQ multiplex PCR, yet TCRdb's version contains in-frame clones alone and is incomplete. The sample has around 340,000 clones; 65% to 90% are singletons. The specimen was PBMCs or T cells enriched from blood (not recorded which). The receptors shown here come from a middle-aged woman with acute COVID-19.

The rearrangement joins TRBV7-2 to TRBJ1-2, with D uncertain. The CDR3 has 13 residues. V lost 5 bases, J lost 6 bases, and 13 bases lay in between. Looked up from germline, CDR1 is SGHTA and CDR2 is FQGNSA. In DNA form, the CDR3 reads TGTGCCAGCAGCCGTCTTGCGGTAAATGGCTACACCTTC. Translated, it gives CASSRLAVNGYTF.

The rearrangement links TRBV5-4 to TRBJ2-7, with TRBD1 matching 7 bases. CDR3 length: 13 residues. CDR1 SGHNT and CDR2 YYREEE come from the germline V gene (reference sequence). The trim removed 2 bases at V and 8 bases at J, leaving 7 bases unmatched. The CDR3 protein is CASSFGDREQQYF. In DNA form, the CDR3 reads TGTGCCAGCAGCTTCGGGGACAGAGAGCAGCAGTACTTC.

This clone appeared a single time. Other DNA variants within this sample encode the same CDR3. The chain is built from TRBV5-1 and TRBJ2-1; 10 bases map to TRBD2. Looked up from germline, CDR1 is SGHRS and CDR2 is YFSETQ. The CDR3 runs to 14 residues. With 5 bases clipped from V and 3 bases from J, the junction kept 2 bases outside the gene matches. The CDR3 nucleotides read TGCGCCAGCAGTCGGACTAGCGGCTACAATGAGCAGTTCTTC. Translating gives CASSRTSGYNEQFF.

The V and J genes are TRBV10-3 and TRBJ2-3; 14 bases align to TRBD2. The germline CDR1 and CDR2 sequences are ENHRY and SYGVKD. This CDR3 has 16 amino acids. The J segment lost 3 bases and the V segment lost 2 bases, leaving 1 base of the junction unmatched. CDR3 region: CAISERLAGGTDTQYF. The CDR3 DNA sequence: TGTGCCATCAGTGAGCGACTAGCGGGGGGGACAGATACGCAGTATTTT.

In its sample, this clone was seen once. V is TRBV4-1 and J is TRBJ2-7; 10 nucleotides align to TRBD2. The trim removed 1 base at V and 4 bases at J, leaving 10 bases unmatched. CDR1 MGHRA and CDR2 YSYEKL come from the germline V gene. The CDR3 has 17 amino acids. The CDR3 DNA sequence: TGCGCCAGCAGCCAAGTCGATATGGGACTAGCGAGTTACGAGCAGTACTTC. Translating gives CASSQVDMGLASYEQYF.

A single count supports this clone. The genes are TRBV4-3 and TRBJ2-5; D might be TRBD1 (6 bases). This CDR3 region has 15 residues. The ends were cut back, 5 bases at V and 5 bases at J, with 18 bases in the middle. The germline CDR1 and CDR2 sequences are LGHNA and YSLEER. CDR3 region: CASSSGQFSAETQYF. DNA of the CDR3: TGCGCCAGCAGCTCCGGACAGTTTAGTGCGGAGACCCAGTACTTC.

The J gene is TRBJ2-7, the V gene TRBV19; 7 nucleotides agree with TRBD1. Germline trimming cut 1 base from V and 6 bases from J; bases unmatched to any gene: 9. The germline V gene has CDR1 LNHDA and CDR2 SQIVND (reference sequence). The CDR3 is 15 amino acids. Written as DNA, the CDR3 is TGTGCCAGTAGTATAGGACAGGGCGTACCGTTCGAGCAGTACTTC. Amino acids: CASSIGQGVPFEQYF.

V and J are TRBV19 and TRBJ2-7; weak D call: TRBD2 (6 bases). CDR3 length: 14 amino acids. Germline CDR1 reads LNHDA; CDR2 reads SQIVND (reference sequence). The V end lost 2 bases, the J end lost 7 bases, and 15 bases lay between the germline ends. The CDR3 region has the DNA TGTGCCAGTAGTATATCGGACCGCGGAGGGGAGCAGTACTTC. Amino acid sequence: CASSISDRGGEQYF.

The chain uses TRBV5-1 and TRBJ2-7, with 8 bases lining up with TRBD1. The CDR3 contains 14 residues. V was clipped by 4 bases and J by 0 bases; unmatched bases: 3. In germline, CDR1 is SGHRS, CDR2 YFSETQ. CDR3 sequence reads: CASSPGQASYEQYF. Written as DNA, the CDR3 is TGCGCCAGCAGCCCGGGACAGGCCTCCTACGAGCAGTACTTC.

CDR3 in amino acids: CASSSRVSTEAFF. In DNA, the CDR3 is TGTGCCAGCAGTTCCAGGGTGAGCACTGAAGCTTTCTTT. The chain joins TRBV12-3 or TRBV12-4 to TRBJ1-1, with a weak D call TRBD1 (5 bases). Trimming shortened V by 4 bases and J by 4 bases, and 10 bases separated the two germline ends. The CDR3 has 13 residues.

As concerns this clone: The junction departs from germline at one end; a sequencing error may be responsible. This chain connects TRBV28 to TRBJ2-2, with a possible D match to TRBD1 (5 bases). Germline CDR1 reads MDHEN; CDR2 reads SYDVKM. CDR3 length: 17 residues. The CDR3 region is CASNLPQGIVNPGELFF. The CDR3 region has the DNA TGTGCCAGCAACCTCCCCCAGGGCATTGTGAACCCCGGGGAGCTGTTTTTT.

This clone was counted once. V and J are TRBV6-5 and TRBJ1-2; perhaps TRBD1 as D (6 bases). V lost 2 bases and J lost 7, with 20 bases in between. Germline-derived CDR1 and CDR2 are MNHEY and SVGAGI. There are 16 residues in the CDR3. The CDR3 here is CASSYEYGGERGGYTF. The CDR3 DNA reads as TGTGCCAGCAGTTACGAATATGGGGGCGAACGTGGTGGCTACACCTTC.

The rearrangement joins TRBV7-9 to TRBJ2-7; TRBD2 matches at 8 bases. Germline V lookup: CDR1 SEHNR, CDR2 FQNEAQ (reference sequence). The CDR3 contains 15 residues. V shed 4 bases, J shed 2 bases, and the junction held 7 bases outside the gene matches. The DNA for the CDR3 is TGTGCCAGCAGCTACCCGGGGGGGGCGACCTACGAGCAGTACTTC. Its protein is CASSYPGGATYEQYF.

CDR3 amino acids: CASSPVPGQAYGYTF. The CDR3 DNA sequence: TGTGCCAGCAGCCCCGTCCCGGGACAGGCCTATGGCTACACCTTC. The gene calls are TRBV11-3 and TRBJ1-2; 8 bases agree with TRBD1. This CDR3 contains 15 residues. V shed 5 bases, J shed 4 bases, and the junction held 9 bases outside the gene matches. The germline V gene encodes CDR1 SGHNT and CDR2 YENEEA.

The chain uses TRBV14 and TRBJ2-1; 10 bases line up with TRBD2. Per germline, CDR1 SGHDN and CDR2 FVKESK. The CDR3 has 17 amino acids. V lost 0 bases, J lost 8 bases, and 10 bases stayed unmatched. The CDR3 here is CASSQDRVAGGGHEQFF. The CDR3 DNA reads TGTGCCAGCAGCCAAGATCGGGTAGCGGGAGGCGGACATGAGCAGTTCTTC.

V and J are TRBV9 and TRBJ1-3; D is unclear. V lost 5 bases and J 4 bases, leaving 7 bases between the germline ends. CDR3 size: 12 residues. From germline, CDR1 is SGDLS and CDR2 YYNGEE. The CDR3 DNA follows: TGTGCCAGCAGGGGAGAGGGAAACACCATATATTTT. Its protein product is CASRGEGNTIYF.

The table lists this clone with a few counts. CDR3 loop: CASSARYTDTQYF. The CDR3 DNA reads TGTGCCAGCAGTGCGAGGTACACAGATACGCAGTATTTT. V and J are TRBV6-4 and TRBJ2-3; D remains unclear. The CDR3 sequence is 13 residues long. CDR1 is MRHNA and CDR2 is SNTAGT in the germline V gene. Trimming left V 4 bases short and J 2 bases short, with 7 bases between.

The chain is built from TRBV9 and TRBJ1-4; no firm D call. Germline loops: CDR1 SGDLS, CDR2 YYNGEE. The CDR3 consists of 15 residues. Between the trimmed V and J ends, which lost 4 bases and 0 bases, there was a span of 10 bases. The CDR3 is CASSPRQATNEKLFF. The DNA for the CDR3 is TGTGCCAGCAGCCCCCGGCAGGCAACTAATGAAAAACTGTTTTTT.

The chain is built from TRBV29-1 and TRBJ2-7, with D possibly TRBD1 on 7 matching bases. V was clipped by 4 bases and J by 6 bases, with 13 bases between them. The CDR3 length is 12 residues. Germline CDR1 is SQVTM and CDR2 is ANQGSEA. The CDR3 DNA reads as TGCAGCGTTGGCGCGGGGACAGCCGAGCAGTACTTC. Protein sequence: CSVGAGTAEQYF.

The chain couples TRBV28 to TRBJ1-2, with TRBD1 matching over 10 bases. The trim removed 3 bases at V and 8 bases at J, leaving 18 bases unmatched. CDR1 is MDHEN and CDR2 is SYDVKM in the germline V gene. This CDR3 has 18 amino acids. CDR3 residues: CASSFSGDDLGQGRGYTF. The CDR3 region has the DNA TGTGCCAGCAGTTTCTCAGGGGATGACCTGGGACAGGGGCGCGGCTACACCTTC.

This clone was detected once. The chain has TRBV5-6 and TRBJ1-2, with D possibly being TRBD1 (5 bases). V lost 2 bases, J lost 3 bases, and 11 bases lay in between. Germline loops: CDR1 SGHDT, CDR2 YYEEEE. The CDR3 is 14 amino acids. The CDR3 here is CASSFWGADYGYTF. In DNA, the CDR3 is TGTGCCAGCAGCTTCTGGGGCGCCGACTATGGCTACACCTTC.

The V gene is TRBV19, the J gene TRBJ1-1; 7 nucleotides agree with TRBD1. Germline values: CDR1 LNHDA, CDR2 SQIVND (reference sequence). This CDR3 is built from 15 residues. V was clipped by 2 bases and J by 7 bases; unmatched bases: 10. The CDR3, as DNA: TGTGCCAGTAGTATACCCCGTAGGGCAGGGGGTGAAGCTTTCTTT. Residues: CASSIPRRAGGEAFF. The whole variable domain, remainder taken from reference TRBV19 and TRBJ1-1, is DGGITQSPKYLFRKEGQNVTLSCEQNLNHDAMYWYRQDPGQGLRLIYYSQIVNDFQKGDIAEGYSVSREKKESFPLTVTSAQKNPTAFYLCASSIPRRAGGEAFFGQGTRLTVV.

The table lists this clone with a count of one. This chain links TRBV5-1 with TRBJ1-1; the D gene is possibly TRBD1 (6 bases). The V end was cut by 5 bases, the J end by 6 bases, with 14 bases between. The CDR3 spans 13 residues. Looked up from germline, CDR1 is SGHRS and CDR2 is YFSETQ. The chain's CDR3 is CASRETGISEAFF. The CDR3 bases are TGCGCCAGCAGAGAGACAGGAATCTCTGAAGCTTTCTTT. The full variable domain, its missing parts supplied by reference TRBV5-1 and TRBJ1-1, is KAGVTQTPRYLIKTRGQQVTLSCSPISGHRSVSWYQQTPGQGLQFLFEYFSETQRNKGNFPGRFSGRQFSNSRSEMNVSTLELGDSALYLCASRETGISEAFFGQGTRLTVV.

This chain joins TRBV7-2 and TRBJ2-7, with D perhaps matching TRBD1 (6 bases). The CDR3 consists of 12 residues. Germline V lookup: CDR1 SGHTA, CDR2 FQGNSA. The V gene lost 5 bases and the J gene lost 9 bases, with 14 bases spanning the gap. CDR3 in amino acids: CASSRQGSWQYF. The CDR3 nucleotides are TGTGCCAGCAGCCGCCAGGGGAGTTGGCAGTACTTC.

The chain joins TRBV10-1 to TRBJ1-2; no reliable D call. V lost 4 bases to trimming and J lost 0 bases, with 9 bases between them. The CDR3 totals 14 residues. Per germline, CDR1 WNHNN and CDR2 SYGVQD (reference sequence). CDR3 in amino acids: CASSAHRANYGYTF. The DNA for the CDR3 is TGCGCCAGCAGTGCTCACAGAGCTAACTATGGCTACACCTTC.

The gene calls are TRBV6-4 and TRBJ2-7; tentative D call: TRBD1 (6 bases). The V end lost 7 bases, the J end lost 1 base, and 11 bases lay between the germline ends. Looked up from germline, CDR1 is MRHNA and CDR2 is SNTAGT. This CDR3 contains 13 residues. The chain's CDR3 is CASNKGVSYEQYF. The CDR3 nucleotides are TGTGCCAGCAATAAGGGGGTTTCCTACGAGCAGTACTTC.

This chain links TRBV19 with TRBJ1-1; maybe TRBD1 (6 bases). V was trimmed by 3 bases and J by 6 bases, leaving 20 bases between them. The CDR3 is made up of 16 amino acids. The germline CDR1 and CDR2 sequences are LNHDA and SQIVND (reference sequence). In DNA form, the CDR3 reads TGTGCCAGTAGTATTCAGGGGACCCGTGATGGAGCTGAAGCTTTCTTT. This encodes CASSIQGTRDGAEAFF.

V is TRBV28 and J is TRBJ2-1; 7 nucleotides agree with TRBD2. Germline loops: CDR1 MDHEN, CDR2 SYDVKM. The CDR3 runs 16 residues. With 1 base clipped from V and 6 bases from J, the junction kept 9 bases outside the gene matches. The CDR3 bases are TGTGCCAGCAGTTTATCGGGTTCAGGGAGGGCCAATGAGCAGTTCTTC. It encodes CASSLSGSGRANEQFF.

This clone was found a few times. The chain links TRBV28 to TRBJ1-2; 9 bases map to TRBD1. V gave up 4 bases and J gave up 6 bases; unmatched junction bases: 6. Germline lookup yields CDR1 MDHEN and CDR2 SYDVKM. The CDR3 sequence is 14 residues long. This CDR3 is CASSSPGTGNGYTF. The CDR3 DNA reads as TGTGCCAGCAGTTCCCCCGGGACAGGGAATGGCTACACCTTC.

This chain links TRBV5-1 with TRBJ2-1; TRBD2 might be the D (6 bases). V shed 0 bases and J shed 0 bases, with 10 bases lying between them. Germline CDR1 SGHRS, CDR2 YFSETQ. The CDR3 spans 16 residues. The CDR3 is CASSLEAGSSYNEQFF. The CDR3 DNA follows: TGCGCCAGCAGCTTGGAGGCGGGGAGCTCCTACAATGAGCAGTTCTTC.